Shown below are 10 T cell receptor beta chains from a single sample sequenced in a study of response to subunit inactivated influenza vaccine. MiXCR was run by TCRdb on the RT-PCR reads, yielding one entry per CDR3 protein. The data show about 500,000 distinct CDR3 sequences, 10% to 15% seen once. The sequences come from PBMCs from blood, collected around seven weeks after vaccination. These receptors all stem from a man aged 50 or older who received an inactivated influenza vaccine.

The chain couples TRBV12-3 or TRBV12-4 to TRBJ1-2; D remains ambiguous. This CDR3 spans 13 amino acids. V gave up 3 bases and J gave up 4 bases, with 9 bases separating them. In DNA form, the CDR3 reads TGTGCCAGCAGTTTCCAGGATTTCTATGGCTACACCTTC. This sequence encodes CASSFQDFYGYTF.

This chain links TRBV7-8 with TRBJ1-6, with 9 nucleotides matching TRBD1. The V gene end was trimmed by 3 bases and the J gene end by 8 bases; junction bases not matched to a gene: 5. Germline V gene data show CDR1 as SGHVS and CDR2 as FQNEAQ. This CDR3 has 15 residues. The CDR3 loop reads CASSFQDRGYSPLHF. CDR3 DNA sequence: TGTGCCAGCAGCTTCCAGGACAGGGGTTATTCACCCCTCCACTTT.

This clonotype has more than one count but fewer than ten. The chain joins TRBV5-1 to TRBJ2-5; a possible D gene is TRBD1 (7 bases). Trimming stripped 0 bases from V and 3 bases from J, with 12 bases between. Germline CDR1 reads SGHRS; CDR2 reads YFSETQ. This CDR3 region has 15 residues. CDR3 region: CASSLGGTVKETQYF. Here the CDR3 DNA reads TGCGCCAGCAGCTTGGGCGGGACAGTAAAAGAGACCCAGTACTTC.

This clonotype occurred a few times. The gene calls are TRBV7-9 and TRBJ2-1; 7 bases fit TRBD1. Germline trimming cut 5 bases from V and 9 bases from J; bases unmatched to any gene: 4. The length of the CDR3 is 12 residues. Germline CDR1 is SEHNR and CDR2 is FQNEAQ (reference sequence). In DNA, the CDR3 is TGTGCCAGCAGCATGACAGGGCCTGAGCAGTTCTTC. Its translation: CASSMTGPEQFF.

The chain joins TRBV12-3 or TRBV12-4 to TRBJ1-1; unclear D gene. The CDR3 has 14 residues. Trimming removed 7 bases at V and 2 bases at J, with 14 bases between. CDR3 DNA sequence: TGTGCCAGCATGGGGTTTAGTCCTAACACTGAAGCTTTCTTT. Protein: CASMGFSPNTEAFF.

This clonotype has only a few counts. This chain connects TRBV7-2 to TRBJ2-2; D is perhaps TRBD1 (6 bases). Germline CDR1 SGHTA, CDR2 FQGNSA. This CDR3 spans 13 amino acids. Trimming shortened V by 6 bases and J by 6 bases, and 11 bases separated the two germline ends. CDR3 amino acids: CASREGTSGELFF. In DNA form, the CDR3 reads TGTGCCAGCAGAGAGGGGACATCCGGGGAGCTGTTTTTT.

This clonotype came up a few times. This chain uses TRBV7-9 with TRBJ2-7, with D tentatively TRBD2 (7 bases). V was pared by 5 bases and J by 2 bases, with 16 bases between. CDR3 length: 15 residues. Germline V gene data show CDR1 as SEHNR and CDR2 as FQNEAQ (reference sequence). DNA of the CDR3: TGTGCCAGCAGCGTACTGGGGGGGCAGCCCTACGAGCAGTACTTC. Its protein product is CASSVLGGQPYEQYF. The full variable domain, in which reference TRBV7-9 and TRBJ2-7 provide the parts outside the CDR3, is DTGVSQNPRHKITKRGQNVTFRCDPISEHNRLYWYRQTLGQGPEFLTYFQNEAQLEKSRLLSDRFSAERPKGSFSTLEIQRTEQGDSAMYLCASSVLGGQPYEQYFGPGTRLTVT.

The chain carries TRBV5-1 and TRBJ2-5; D is ambiguous. Germline CDR1 is SGHRS and CDR2 is YFSETQ. This CDR3 comprises 14 residues. V lost 4 bases and J lost 2, with 12 bases in between. DNA for the CDR3: TGCGCCAGCAGCGCCAAGACACCTCAAGAGACCCAGTACTTC. Protein sequence: CASSAKTPQETQYF.

The V and J genes are TRBV28 and TRBJ2-1; TRBD1 aligns across 10 bases. The V and J ends lost 3 bases and 8 bases, in that order; junction bases with no gene match: 7. Germline loops: CDR1 MDHEN, CDR2 SYDVKM. The CDR3 is made up of 15 amino acids. The CDR3 DNA reads TGTGCCAGCAGTTTGTTGGGGACAGGGGTCGATGAGCAGTTCTTC. It codes for CASSLLGTGVDEQFF.

The chain links TRBV4-3 to TRBJ1-2; D is perhaps TRBD1 (6 bases). The length of the CDR3 is 15 residues. V was shortened by 1 base and J by 8 bases, with 17 bases between the two germline ends. CDR1 is LGHNA, CDR2 YSLEER, per germline. In DNA, the CDR3 is TGCGCCAGCAGCCAAGTTACTGCGGGGGGCACGGGCTACACCTTC. It encodes CASSQVTAGGTGYTF.